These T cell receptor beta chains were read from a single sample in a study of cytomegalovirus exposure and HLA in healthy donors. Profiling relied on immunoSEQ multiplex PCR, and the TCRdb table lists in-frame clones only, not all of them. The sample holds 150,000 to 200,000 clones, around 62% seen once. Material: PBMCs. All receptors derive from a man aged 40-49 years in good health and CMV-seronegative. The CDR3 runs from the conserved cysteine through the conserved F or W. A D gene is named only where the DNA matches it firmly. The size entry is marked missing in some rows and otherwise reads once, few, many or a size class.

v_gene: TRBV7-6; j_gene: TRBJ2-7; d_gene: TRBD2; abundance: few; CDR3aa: CASSRTSGGAGQYF; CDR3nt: TGTGCCAGCAGCCGGACTAGCGGGGGGGCCGGGCAGTACTTC
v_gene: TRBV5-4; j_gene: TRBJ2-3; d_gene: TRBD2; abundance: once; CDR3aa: CASSVSGGPADTQYF; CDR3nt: TGTGCCAGCAGCGTTAGCGGGGGGCCGGCAGATACGCAGTATTTT
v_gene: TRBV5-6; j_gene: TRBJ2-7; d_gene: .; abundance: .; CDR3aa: CASSMPGGEQYF; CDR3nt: TGTGCCAGCAGCATGCCCGGCGGGGAGCAGTACTTC
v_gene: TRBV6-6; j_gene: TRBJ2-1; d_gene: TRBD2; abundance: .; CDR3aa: CASSRLAGTLINEQFF; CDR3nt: TGTGCCAGCAGCAGACTAGCGGGAACCTTAATCAATGAGCAGTTCTTC
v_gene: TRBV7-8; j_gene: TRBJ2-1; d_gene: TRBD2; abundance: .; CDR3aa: CASSLTSGGLDEQFF; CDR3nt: TGTGCCAGCAGCTTAACTAGCGGGGGTTTGGATGAGCAGTTCTTC
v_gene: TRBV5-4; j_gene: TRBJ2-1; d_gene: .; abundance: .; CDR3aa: CASSLVRGDYNEQFF; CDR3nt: TGTGCCAGCAGCTTGGTCCGCGGGGACTACAATGAGCAGTTCTTC
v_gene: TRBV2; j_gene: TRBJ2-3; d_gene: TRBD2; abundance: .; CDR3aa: CASSVSLAGGPGVDTQYF; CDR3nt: TGTGCCAGCAGTGTGAGTCTAGCGGGAGGGCCGGGAGTAGATACGCAGTATTTT
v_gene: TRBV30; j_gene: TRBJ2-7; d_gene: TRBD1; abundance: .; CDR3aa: CAWTDRGPEQYF; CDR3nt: TGTGCCTGGACGGACAGGGGACCTGAGCAGTACTTC
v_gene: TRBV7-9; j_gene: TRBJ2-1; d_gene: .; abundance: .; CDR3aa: CASSFSSSYNEQFF; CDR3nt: TGTGCCAGCAGCTTCTCGAGCTCCTACAATGAGCAGTTCTTC
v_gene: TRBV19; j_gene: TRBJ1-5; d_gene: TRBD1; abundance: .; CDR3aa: CASRQGQGIQPQHF; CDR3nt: TGTGCCAGTAGGCAAGGACAGGGGATCCAGCCCCAGCATTTT
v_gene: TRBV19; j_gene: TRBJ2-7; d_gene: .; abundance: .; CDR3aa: CASSMAAASYEQYF; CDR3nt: TGTGCCAGTAGTATGGCCGCGGCCTCCTACGAGCAGTACTTC
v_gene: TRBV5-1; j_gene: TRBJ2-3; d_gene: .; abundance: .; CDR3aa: CASRREGGTDTQYF; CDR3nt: TGCGCCAGCAGACGGGAAGGAGGCACAGATACGCAGTATTTT
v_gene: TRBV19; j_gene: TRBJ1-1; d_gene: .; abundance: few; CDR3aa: CASSTQGNTEAFF; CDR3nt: TGTGCCAGTAGTACGCAGGGGAACACTGAAGCTTTCTTT
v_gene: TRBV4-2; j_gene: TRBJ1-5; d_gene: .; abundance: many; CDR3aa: CASSQDPEQPQHF; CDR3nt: TGTGCCAGCAGCCAAGATCCCGAGCAGCCCCAGCATTTT
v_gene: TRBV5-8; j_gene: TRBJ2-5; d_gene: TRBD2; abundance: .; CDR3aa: CASSLGASGGTGETQYF; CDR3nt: TGTGCCAGCAGCTTGGGTGCTAGCGGGGGGACTGGGGAGACCCAGTACTTC
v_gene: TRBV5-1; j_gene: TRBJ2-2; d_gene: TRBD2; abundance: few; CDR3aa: CASSLGTSGGPGELFF; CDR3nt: TGCGCCAGCAGCTTGGGGACTAGCGGGGGCCCCGGGGAGCTGTTTTTT
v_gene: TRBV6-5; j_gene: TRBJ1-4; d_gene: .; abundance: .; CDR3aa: CASSSNEKLFF; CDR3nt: TGTGCCAGCTCTTCGAATGAAAAACTGTTTTTT
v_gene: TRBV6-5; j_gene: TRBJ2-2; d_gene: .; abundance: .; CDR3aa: CASSAGQPNTGELFF; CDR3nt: TGTGCCAGCAGCGCGGGACAGCCGAACACCGGGGAGCTGTTTTTT
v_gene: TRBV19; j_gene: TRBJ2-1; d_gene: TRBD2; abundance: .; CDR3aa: CATSQGSSGRSGEQFF; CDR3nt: TGTGCCACCTCTCAGGGATCTAGCGGGAGGTCTGGTGAGCAGTTCTTC
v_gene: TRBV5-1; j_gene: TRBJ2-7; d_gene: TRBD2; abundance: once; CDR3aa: CASSYLGLAGNEQYF; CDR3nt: TGCGCCAGCAGCTATTTGGGACTAGCGGGTAACGAGCAGTACTTC
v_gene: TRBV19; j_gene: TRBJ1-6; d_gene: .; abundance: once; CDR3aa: CASSTPTGRGSPLHF; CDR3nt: TGTGCCAGTAGTACCCCGACAGGACGAGGTTCACCCCTCCACTTT
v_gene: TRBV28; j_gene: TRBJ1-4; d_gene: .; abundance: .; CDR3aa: CASTQDEKLFF; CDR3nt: TGTGCCAGCACCCAGGATGAAAAACTGTTTTTT
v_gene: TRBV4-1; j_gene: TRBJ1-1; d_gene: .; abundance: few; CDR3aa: CASSPERVRDTEAFF; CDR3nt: TGCGCCAGCAGCCCTGAGCGGGTAAGGGACACTGAAGCTTTCTTT
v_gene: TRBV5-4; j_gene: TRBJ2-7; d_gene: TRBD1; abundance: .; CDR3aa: CASTFRTGGGEQYF; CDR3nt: TGTGCCAGCACCTTTAGGACAGGGGGCGGCGAGCAGTACTTC
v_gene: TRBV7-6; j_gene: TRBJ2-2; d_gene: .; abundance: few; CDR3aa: CASSAGVTGELFF; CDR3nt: TGTGCCAGCAGCGCCGGGGTCACCGGGGAGCTGTTTTTT
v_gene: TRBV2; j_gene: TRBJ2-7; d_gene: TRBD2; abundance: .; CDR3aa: CASSEGYLAGTYEQYF; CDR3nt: TGTGCCAGCAGTGAAGGGTATCTAGCGGGTACCTACGAGCAGTACTTC
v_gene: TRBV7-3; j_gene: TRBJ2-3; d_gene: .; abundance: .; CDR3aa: CASSPRGSLTQYF; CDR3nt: TGTGCCAGCAGCCCCCGGGGTTCGCTGACGCAGTATTTT
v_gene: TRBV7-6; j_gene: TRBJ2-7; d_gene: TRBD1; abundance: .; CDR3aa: CASRPNGGQGFGEQYF; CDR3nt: TGTGCCAGCAGACCAAACGGGGGACAGGGGTTCGGCGAGCAGTACTTC
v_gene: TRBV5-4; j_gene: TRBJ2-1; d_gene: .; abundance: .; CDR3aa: CASSFGSASAYNEQFF; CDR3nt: TGTGCCAGCAGCTTCGGGTCTGCTTCGGCCTACAATGAGCAGTTCTTC
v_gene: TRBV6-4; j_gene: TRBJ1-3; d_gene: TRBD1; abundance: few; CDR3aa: CASSDSDRGNSGNTIYF; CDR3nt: TGTGCCAGCAGCGACAGCGACAGGGGTAACTCTGGAAACACCATATATTTT
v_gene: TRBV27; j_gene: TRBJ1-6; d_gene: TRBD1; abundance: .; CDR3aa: CASGQGAGSPLHF; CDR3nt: TGTGCCAGCGGACAGGGGGCAGGATCACCCCTCCACTTT
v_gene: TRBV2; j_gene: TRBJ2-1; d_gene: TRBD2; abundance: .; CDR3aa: CASSEVASGVYNEQFF; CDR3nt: TGTGCCAGCAGTGAGGTCGCTAGCGGGGTCTACAATGAGCAGTTCTTC
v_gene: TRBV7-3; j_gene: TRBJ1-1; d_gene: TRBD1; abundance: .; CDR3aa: CASSRQGSTEAFF; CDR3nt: TGTGCCAGCAGCAGACAGGGGAGTACTGAAGCTTTCTTT
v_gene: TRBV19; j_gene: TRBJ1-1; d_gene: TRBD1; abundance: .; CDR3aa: CASSIGRGTEAFF; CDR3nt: TGTGCCAGTAGTATCGGCAGGGGGACTGAAGCTTTCTTT
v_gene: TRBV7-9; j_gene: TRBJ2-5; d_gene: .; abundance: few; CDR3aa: CSSSLVLAEETQYF; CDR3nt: TGTTCCAGCAGCTTAGTATTGGCTGAAGAGACCCAGTACTTC
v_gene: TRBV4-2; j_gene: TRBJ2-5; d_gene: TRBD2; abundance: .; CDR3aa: CASSPVHASGGAVQETQYF; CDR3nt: TGTGCCAGCAGCCCAGTCCATGCTAGCGGGGGGGCAGTACAAGAGACCCAGTACTTC
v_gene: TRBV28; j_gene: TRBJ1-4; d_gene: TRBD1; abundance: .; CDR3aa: CASRGQGAGEKLFF; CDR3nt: TGTGCCAGCAGGGGTCAGGGGGCTGGGGAAAAACTGTTTTTT
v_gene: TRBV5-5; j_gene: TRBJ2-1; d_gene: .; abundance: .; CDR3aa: CASSLREGYNEQFF; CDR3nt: TGTGCCAGCAGCTTGCGAGAGGGTTACAATGAGCAGTTCTTC
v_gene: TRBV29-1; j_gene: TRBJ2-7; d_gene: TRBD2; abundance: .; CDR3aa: CSVWAGEDYEQYF; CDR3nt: TGCAGCGTCTGGGCGGGAGAGGACTACGAGCAGTACTTC
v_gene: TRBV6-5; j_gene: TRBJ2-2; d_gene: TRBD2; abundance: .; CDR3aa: CASKTGGANTGELFF; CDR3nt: TGTGCCAGCAAGACGGGGGGGGCGAACACCGGGGAGCTGTTTTTT
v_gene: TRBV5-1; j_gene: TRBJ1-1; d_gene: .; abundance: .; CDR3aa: CASSPGADVRAFF; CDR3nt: TGCGCCAGCAGCCCTGGGGCCGACGTACGAGCTTTCTTT
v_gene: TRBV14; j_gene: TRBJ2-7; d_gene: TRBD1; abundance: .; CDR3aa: CASSQDQGDEQYF; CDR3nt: TGTGCCAGCAGCCAAGATCAGGGGGACGAGCAGTACTTC
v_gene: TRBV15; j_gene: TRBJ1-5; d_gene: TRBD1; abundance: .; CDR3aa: CATSSGTASNQPQHF; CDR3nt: TGTGCCACCAGCAGCGGGACAGCTAGCAATCAGCCCCAGCATTTT
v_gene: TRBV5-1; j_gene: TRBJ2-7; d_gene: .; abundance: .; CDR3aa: CASSLEGDSRHEQYF; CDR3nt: TGCGCCAGCAGCTTGGAAGGTGACTCGAGACACGAGCAGTACTTC
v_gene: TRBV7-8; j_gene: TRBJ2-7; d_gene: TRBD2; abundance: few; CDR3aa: CASSSSSGRAREQYF; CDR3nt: TGTGCCAGCAGCTCCTCTAGCGGGAGGGCTCGAGAGCAGTACTTC
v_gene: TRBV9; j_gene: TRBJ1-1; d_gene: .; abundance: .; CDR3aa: CASSVEAAGPEAFF; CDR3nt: TGTGCCAGCAGCGTAGAGGCGGCGGGGCCTGAAGCTTTCTTT
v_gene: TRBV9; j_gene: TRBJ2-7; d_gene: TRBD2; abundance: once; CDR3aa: CASSEGLAGYEQYF; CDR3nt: TGTGCCAGCAGCGAAGGACTAGCGGGCTACGAGCAGTACTTC
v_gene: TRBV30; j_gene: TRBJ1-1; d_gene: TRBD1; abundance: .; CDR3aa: CAWSRTGTGTTLNTEAFF; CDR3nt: TGTGCCTGGAGCCGAACCGGGACAGGGACAACTTTGAACACTGAAGCTTTCTTT
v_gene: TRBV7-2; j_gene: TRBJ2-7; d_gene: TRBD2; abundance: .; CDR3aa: CASSLTSGVSYEQYF; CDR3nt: TGTGCCAGCAGCCTGACTAGCGGGGTTTCCTACGAGCAGTACTTC
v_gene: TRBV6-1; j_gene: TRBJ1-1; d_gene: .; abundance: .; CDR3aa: CASTLLGSGNTEAFF; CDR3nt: TGTGCCAGCACCCTGTTAGGCTCAGGGAACACTGAAGCTTTCTTT
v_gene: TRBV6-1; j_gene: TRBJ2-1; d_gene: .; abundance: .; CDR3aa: CASSEGIRFRVMNEQFF; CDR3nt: TGTGCCAGCAGTGAGGGGATAAGGTTCAGGGTAATGAATGAGCAGTTCTTC